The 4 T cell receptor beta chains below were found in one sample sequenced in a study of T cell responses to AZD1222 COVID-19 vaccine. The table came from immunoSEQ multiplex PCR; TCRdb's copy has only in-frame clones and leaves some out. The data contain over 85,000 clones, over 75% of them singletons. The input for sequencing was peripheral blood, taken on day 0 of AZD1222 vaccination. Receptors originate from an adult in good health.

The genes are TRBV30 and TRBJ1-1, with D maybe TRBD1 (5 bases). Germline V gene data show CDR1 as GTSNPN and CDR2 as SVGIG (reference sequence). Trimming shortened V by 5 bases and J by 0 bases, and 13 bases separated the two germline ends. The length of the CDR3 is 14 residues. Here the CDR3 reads CAWGRDSVNTEAFF. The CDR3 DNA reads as TGTGCCTGGGGTCGGGACTCCGTGAACACTGAAGCTTTCTTT.

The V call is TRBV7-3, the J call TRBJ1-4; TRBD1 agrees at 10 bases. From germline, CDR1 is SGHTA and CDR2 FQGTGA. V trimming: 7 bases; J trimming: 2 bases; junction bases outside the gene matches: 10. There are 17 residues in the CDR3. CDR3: CASTKPGQGTTNEKLFF. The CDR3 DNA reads TGTGCCAGCACCAAGCCGGGACAGGGGACTACTAATGAAAAACTGTTTTTT.

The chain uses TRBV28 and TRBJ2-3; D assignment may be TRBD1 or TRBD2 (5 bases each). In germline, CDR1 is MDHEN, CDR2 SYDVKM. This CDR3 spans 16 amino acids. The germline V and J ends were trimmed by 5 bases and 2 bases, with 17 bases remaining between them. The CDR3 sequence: CASSDDINGATDTQYF. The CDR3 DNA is TGTGCCAGCAGTGATGACATTAACGGGGCCACAGATACGCAGTATTTT.

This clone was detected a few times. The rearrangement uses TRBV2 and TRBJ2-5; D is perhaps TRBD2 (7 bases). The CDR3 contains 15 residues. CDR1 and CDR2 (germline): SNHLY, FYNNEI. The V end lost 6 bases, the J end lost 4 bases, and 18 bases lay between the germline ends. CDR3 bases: TGTGCCAGCAGCGCGACCGGGGGGCGATCAGAGACCCAGTACTTC. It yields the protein CASSATGGRSETQYF. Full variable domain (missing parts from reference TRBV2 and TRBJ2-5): EPEVTQTPSHQVTQMGQEVILRCVPISNHLYFYWYRQILGQKVEFLVSFYNNEISEKSEIFDDQFSVERPDGSNFTLKIRSTKLEDSAMYFCASSATGGRSETQYFGPGTRLLVL.